This is a list of T cell receptor beta chains from one sample in a study of blood T cell repertoires in COVID-19. Repertoires were generated with immunoSEQ multiplex PCR, while TCRdb's copy carries only in-frame clones and drops some. The sample contains 300,000 or so clones, more than 80% of which appear only once. Sequencing was carried out using peripheral blood. The receptors stem from a man aged 18 to 35 who had recovered from COVID-19. The CDR3 runs from the conserved cysteine through the conserved F or W. D genes are given only for firm matches. Clone sizes are given selectively: once, few, many, or a class where the clone is expanded.

D gene: TRBD1; V gene: TRBV7-9; clone size: NA; J gene: TRBJ2-7; CDR3 protein: CASSGQGYEQYF; CDR3 DNA: TGTGCCAGCAGCGGACAGGGCTACGAGCAGTACTTC
D gene: NA; V gene: TRBV2; clone size: NA; J gene: TRBJ1-3; CDR3 protein: CASTETDRALSGNTIYF; CDR3 DNA: TGTGCCAGCACAGAAACGGACAGAGCCCTCTCTGGAAACACCATATATTTT
D gene: NA; V gene: TRBV6-5; clone size: NA; J gene: TRBJ1-5; CDR3 protein: CASSYGRGQPQHF; CDR3 DNA: TGTGCCAGCAGTTACGGGAGGGGGCAGCCCCAGCATTTT
D gene: NA; V gene: TRBV7-9; clone size: NA; J gene: TRBJ2-7; CDR3 protein: CASSLGGQYEQYF; CDR3 DNA: TGTGCCAGCAGCTTAGGTGGGCAATACGAGCAGTACTTC
D gene: NA; V gene: TRBV19; clone size: NA; J gene: TRBJ2-7; CDR3 protein: CASSLMGAPYEQYF; CDR3 DNA: TGTGCCAGTAGTTTGATGGGGGCACCCTACGAGCAGTACTTC
D gene: NA; V gene: TRBV19; clone size: NA; J gene: TRBJ1-2; CDR3 protein: CASSRERSGGYTF; CDR3 DNA: TGTGCCAGTTCGAGAGAGCGCTCGGGAGGCTACACCTTC
D gene: TRBD1; V gene: TRBV7-9; clone size: once; J gene: TRBJ2-2; CDR3 protein: CASSATGTAKDTGELFF; CDR3 DNA: TGTGCCAGCAGCGCAACCGGGACAGCGAAAGACACCGGGGAGCTGTTTTTT
D gene: NA; V gene: TRBV19; clone size: NA; J gene: TRBJ2-5; CDR3 protein: CASSIGRRAETQYF; CDR3 DNA: TGTGCCAGTAGTATAGGTCGCAGGGCGGAGACCCAGTACTTC
D gene: NA; V gene: TRBV6-5; clone size: NA; J gene: TRBJ1-1; CDR3 protein: CASRPHRDSKTEAFF; CDR3 DNA: TGTGCCAGCAGGCCCCACAGGGATTCTAAGACTGAAGCTTTCTTT
D gene: TRBD2; V gene: TRBV7-9; clone size: NA; J gene: TRBJ2-7; CDR3 protein: CASSLSGRSDEQYF; CDR3 DNA: TGTGCCAGCAGCCTGAGCGGGAGAAGCGACGAGCAGTACTTC
D gene: NA; V gene: TRBV5-4; clone size: NA; J gene: TRBJ2-1; CDR3 protein: CASSSKGGGDNEQFF; CDR3 DNA: TGTGCCAGCAGCTCGAAAGGGGGGGGTGACAATGAGCAGTTCTTC
D gene: TRBD2; V gene: TRBV19; clone size: NA; J gene: TRBJ2-1; CDR3 protein: CASSIGASGTSGNEQFF; CDR3 DNA: TGTGCCAGTAGTATAGGGGCCTCCGGGACTAGCGGGAATGAGCAGTTCTTC
D gene: NA; V gene: TRBV4-3; clone size: NA; J gene: TRBJ2-1; CDR3 protein: CASSQDRQMAYNEQFF; CDR3 DNA: TGCGCCAGCAGCCAAGATAGACAGATGGCCTACAATGAGCAGTTCTTC
D gene: NA; V gene: TRBV5-1; clone size: NA; J gene: TRBJ1-2; CDR3 protein: CASSFLQGEGDYGYTF; CDR3 DNA: TGCGCCAGCAGCTTCCTACAGGGAGAGGGGGACTATGGCTACACCTTC
D gene: TRBD1; V gene: TRBV11-2; clone size: NA; J gene: TRBJ1-2; CDR3 protein: CASSSTGEVGYTF; CDR3 DNA: TGTGCCAGCAGTTCGACAGGGGAGGTCGGCTACACCTTC
D gene: TRBD1; V gene: TRBV3-1/TRBV3-2; clone size: NA; J gene: TRBJ1-5; CDR3 protein: CASSPGTGGNQPQHF; CDR3 DNA: TGTGCCAGCAGTCCGGGGACAGGGGGCAATCAGCCCCAGCATTTT
D gene: TRBD2; V gene: TRBV27; clone size: NA; J gene: TRBJ2-1; CDR3 protein: CASSLSSGGYNEQFF; CDR3 DNA: TGTGCCAGCAGTTTATCTAGCGGGGGATACAATGAGCAGTTCTTC
D gene: NA; V gene: TRBV6-5; clone size: NA; J gene: TRBJ2-3; CDR3 protein: CASSYSGGVTDTQYF; CDR3 DNA: TGTGCCAGCAGTTACTCAGGGGGGGTCACAGATACGCAGTATTTT
D gene: NA; V gene: TRBV4-1; clone size: NA; J gene: TRBJ2-3; CDR3 protein: CASSQEWKGGTDTQYF; CDR3 DNA: TGCGCCAGCAGCCAAGAGTGGAAGGGGGGGACAGATACGCAGTATTTT
D gene: NA; V gene: TRBV7-2; clone size: few; J gene: TRBJ2-7; CDR3 protein: CASSLVAMSGEQYF; CDR3 DNA: TGTGCCAGCAGCTTAGTAGCGATGTCGGGCGAGCAGTACTTC
D gene: TRBD2; V gene: TRBV6-5; clone size: NA; J gene: TRBJ2-1; CDR3 protein: CASTSRGDEQFF; CDR3 DNA: TGTGCCAGCACCTCCCGGGGGGATGAGCAGTTCTTC
D gene: NA; V gene: TRBV6-1; clone size: NA; J gene: TRBJ2-5; CDR3 protein: CASSEVTIQETQYF; CDR3 DNA: TGTGCCAGCAGTGAAGTGACTATTCAAGAGACCCAGTACTTC
D gene: TRBD1; V gene: TRBV5-1; clone size: NA; J gene: TRBJ1-4; CDR3 protein: CASSSGQGDEKLFF; CDR3 DNA: TGCGCCAGCAGCTCGGGACAGGGAGATGAAAAACTGTTTTTT
D gene: NA; V gene: TRBV9; clone size: NA; J gene: TRBJ1-2; CDR3 protein: CASSLRDPEAYGYTF; CDR3 DNA: TGTGCCAGCAGCTTGCGGGACCCGGAGGCGTATGGCTACACCTTC
D gene: TRBD2; V gene: TRBV14; clone size: NA; J gene: TRBJ2-1; CDR3 protein: CASSLGTSGDNEQFF; CDR3 DNA: TGTGCCAGCAGCCTCGGGACTAGCGGAGACAATGAGCAGTTCTTC
D gene: NA; V gene: TRBV9; clone size: NA; J gene: TRBJ2-7; CDR3 protein: CASSFGQSGSYEQYF; CDR3 DNA: TGTGCCAGCAGCTTCGGACAGTCGGGGTCCTACGAGCAGTACTTC
D gene: TRBD1; V gene: TRBV10-2; clone size: NA; J gene: TRBJ1-2; CDR3 protein: CASSESGQGAPTGYTF; CDR3 DNA: TGCGCCAGCAGTGAATCGGGACAGGGGGCGCCCACCGGCTACACCTTC
D gene: NA; V gene: TRBV7-3; clone size: NA; J gene: TRBJ2-7; CDR3 protein: CASSSSTGSMDEQYF; CDR3 DNA: TGTGCCAGCAGCTCATCCACGGGATCAATGGACGAGCAGTACTTC
D gene: NA; V gene: TRBV29-1; clone size: NA; J gene: TRBJ1-1; CDR3 protein: CSAGHPRNTEAFF; CDR3 DNA: TGCAGCGCTGGACACCCCCGGAACACTGAAGCTTTCTTT
D gene: NA; V gene: TRBV11-1; clone size: NA; J gene: TRBJ1-1; CDR3 protein: CASSLGLTEAFF; CDR3 DNA: TGTGCCAGCAGCTTAGGTCTGACTGAAGCTTTCTTT
D gene: NA; V gene: TRBV30; clone size: NA; J gene: TRBJ1-2; CDR3 protein: CAWGINRAEGYTF; CDR3 DNA: TGTGCCTGGGGTATCAACAGGGCGGAGGGCTACACCTTC
D gene: TRBD1; V gene: TRBV7-9; clone size: NA; J gene: TRBJ1-1; CDR3 protein: CASSSQTGAHMNTEAFF; CDR3 DNA: TGTGCCAGCAGCTCACAGACAGGGGCACACATGAACACTGAAGCTTTCTTT
D gene: TRBD1; V gene: TRBV7-3; clone size: NA; J gene: TRBJ1-2; CDR3 protein: CASSRGTGGGYTF; CDR3 DNA: TGTGCCAGCAGCCGCGGGACAGGGGGTGGCTACACCTTC
D gene: TRBD2; V gene: TRBV2; clone size: once; J gene: TRBJ2-3; CDR3 protein: CASSETPLAGRQRTQYF; CDR3 DNA: TGTGCCAGCAGTGAAACTCCCCTAGCGGGGCGACAAAGAACGCAGTATTTT
D gene: NA; V gene: TRBV10-3; clone size: NA; J gene: TRBJ2-7; CDR3 protein: CAISQGRSTYEQYF; CDR3 DNA: TGTGCCATCAGTCAGGGGCGATCTACCTACGAGCAGTACTTC
D gene: TRBD1; V gene: TRBV5-1; clone size: NA; J gene: TRBJ2-7; CDR3 protein: CASSLTGAYEQYF; CDR3 DNA: TGCGCCAGCAGCTTGACAGGGGCATACGAGCAGTACTTC
D gene: NA; V gene: TRBV6-4; clone size: NA; J gene: TRBJ1-1; CDR3 protein: CASSDSTGAHEAFF; CDR3 DNA: TGTGCCAGCAGTGACTCGACAGGCGCCCACGAAGCTTTCTTT
D gene: NA; V gene: TRBV21-1; clone size: NA; J gene: TRBJ2-5; CDR3 protein: CASTISRGAFGEAETQYF; CDR3 DNA: TGTGCCAGCACCATCTCACGGGGGGCTTTCGGGGAGGCGGAGACCCAGTACTTC
D gene: TRBD1; V gene: TRBV7-2; clone size: NA; J gene: TRBJ2-5; CDR3 protein: CASSPRQGPKETQYF; CDR3 DNA: TGTGCCAGCAGCCCGAGACAGGGCCCCAAAGAGACCCAGTACTTC
D gene: NA; V gene: TRBV10-3; clone size: once; J gene: TRBJ2-1; CDR3 protein: CAISSGSSDEQFF; CDR3 DNA: TGTGCCATCAGTTCCGGGAGTTCTGATGAGCAGTTCTTC
D gene: TRBD1; V gene: TRBV9; clone size: NA; J gene: TRBJ2-7; CDR3 protein: CASSGPTGPPYEQYF; CDR3 DNA: TGTGCCAGCAGCGGCCCGACAGGGCCCCCCTACGAGCAGTACTTC
D gene: NA; V gene: TRBV27; clone size: NA; J gene: TRBJ2-1; CDR3 protein: CASSPLRGANEQFF; CDR3 DNA: TGTGCCAGCAGTCCCCTACGGGGGGCGAATGAGCAGTTCTTC
D gene: TRBD1; V gene: TRBV2; clone size: NA; J gene: TRBJ2-1; CDR3 protein: CASRGPDRVGDEQFF; CDR3 DNA: TGTGCCAGCAGGGGACCAGACAGGGTCGGAGATGAGCAGTTCTTC
D gene: TRBD2; V gene: TRBV5-1; clone size: NA; J gene: TRBJ2-7; CDR3 protein: CASSLEAGAYEQYF; CDR3 DNA: TGCGCCAGCAGCTTGGAGGCGGGGGCCTACGAGCAGTACTTC
D gene: NA; V gene: TRBV5-6; clone size: NA; J gene: TRBJ1-1; CDR3 protein: CASSLASGEAFF; CDR3 DNA: TGTGCCAGCAGCTTGGCGTCCGGGGAAGCTTTCTTT